This T cell receptor (beta chain) was found in a study of blood T cell repertoires in COVID-19. The wider study: Samples came from the United States, Italy and Spain, spanning acute and convalescent COVID-19. T cells, B-cell-depleted T cells, or PBMCs provided the cDNA or gDNA that served as material.

Enrolment of Seattle patients took place during active infection, and they were followed longitudinally. In the authors' methods: By means of reference gene primer amplification, nucleated cell counts were estimated. Data came from immunoSEQ multiplex PCR; TCRdb stores just in-frame clones and leaves some out. V and J calls and clone size are those listed in that table; D and trimming were worked out from the DNA. This sample yields 200,000 to 250,000 clones, of which approximately 80% are seen a single time; approximately 8% belongs to the top ten. Trimming removed 0 bases from V and 7 bases from J; junction bases left unmatched: 1. The CDR3 length is 14 residues. CDR1 is SGHRS, CDR2 YFSETQ, per germline.

This receptor was identified in a woman older than 75 with COVID-19, enrolled during active disease. J is TRBJ1-6 and V is TRBV5-1; 7 bases are shared with TRBD1. The sample taken for sequencing was peripheral blood. CDR3 region: CASSLDRGNSPLHF. The DNA of the CDR3 is TGCGCCAGCAGCTTGGACAGGGGAAATTCACCCCTCCACTTT.